Below are 7 T cell receptor beta chains sequenced from a single sample in a study of CD8+CD57+ T cells in acquired aplastic anemia. Genomic DNA, the template, was used for profiling of the TCR beta VDJ and CDR3. TCRdb re-called the reads through MiXCR, storing one row per CDR3 protein. The data hold about half a million distinct CDR3 sequences, with approximately 32% observed a single time. All sequencing subjects had displayed CD8+CD57+ cell expansion on flow cytometry. Sequencing was performed on sorted CD4+, CD8+, or CD8+CD57+ T cells (not recorded which) from PBMCs. The receptors here all came from a human donor with aplastic anemia.

The chain is built from TRBV12-3 or TRBV12-4 and TRBJ2-2; no firm D call. The CDR3 is made up of 11 amino acids. V shed 7 bases and J shed 6 bases, with 6 bases lying between them. Here the CDR3 DNA reads TGTGCCAGCAAGGACGCCGGGGAGCTGTTTTTT. This codes for CASKDAGELFF.

The chain recombines TRBV28 with TRBJ2-3; 7 nucleotides match TRBD1. V shed 10 bases and J 1 base; nucleotides not matched to a gene: 5. This CDR3 has 13 amino acids. Germline V lookup: CDR1 MDHEN, CDR2 SYDVKM. The CDR3 loop is CAIYGTGTDTQYF. For the CDR3, the DNA is TGTGCCATCTACGGGACAGGCACAGATACGCAGTATTTT.

The chain links TRBV15 to TRBJ1-2; D perhaps matches TRBD1 (6 bases). Trimming removed 3 bases from V and 4 bases from J, with 15 bases in between. The germline CDR1 and CDR2 sequences are LNHNV and YYDKDF (reference sequence). CDR3 length: 15 amino acids. The CDR3 bases are TGTGCCACCAGCAGCGTTGGCGACAGGTCCTATGGCTACACCTTC. It is translated as CATSSVGDRSYGYTF. The full variable domain, in which reference TRBV15 and TRBJ1-2 provide the parts outside the CDR3, is DAMVIQNPRYQVTQFGKPVTLSCSQTLNHNVMYWYQQKSSQAPKLLFHYYDKDFNNEADTPDNFQSRRPNTSFCFLDIRSPGLGDTAMYLCATSSVGDRSYGYTFGSGTRLTVV.

This clonotype appeared a few times. J is TRBJ2-7 and V is TRBV11-2, with 8 bases aligning to TRBD2. This CDR3 spans 17 amino acids. Germline values: CDR1 SGHAT, CDR2 FQNNGV. Trimming at V came to 1 base and at J to 1 base, leaving 9 bases not matched to a gene. CDR3 protein: CASSLGGVAGLSYEQYF. The CDR3 nucleotides read TGTGCCAGCAGCTTAGGGGGGGTAGCGGGGTTATCCTACGAGCAGTACTTC.

CDR3 in amino acids: CASSRIPFPSGRAGELFF. CDR3 bases: TGTGCCAGCAGCCGTATCCCGTTCCCTAGCGGGAGGGCCGGGGAGCTGTTTTTT. The chain is built from TRBV6-1 and TRBJ2-2; 12 positions agree with TRBD2. This CDR3 has 18 amino acids. CDR1 is MNHNS, CDR2 SASEGT, per germline. V shed 6 bases, J shed 6 bases, and the junction held 14 bases outside the gene matches.

The gene calls are TRBV5-1 and TRBJ1-3; D is ambiguous. The CDR3 extends over 15 amino acids. Trimming pared 0 bases from V and 0 bases from J, leaving 7 bases between. CDR1 SGHRS and CDR2 YFSETQ come from the germline V gene. The CDR3, as DNA: TGCGCCAGCAGCTTGGTATTTGGCTCTGGAAACACCATATATTTT. Amino acid sequence: CASSLVFGSGNTIYF.

This clonotype was found a few times. CDR3 in DNA: TGTGCCAGCAGCAAGGGACAGTATGAAGCTTTCTTT. Translating it yields CASSKGQYEAFF. The chain employs TRBV2 and TRBJ1-1; TRBD1 matches at 7 bases. Germline CDR1 is SNHLY and CDR2 is FYNNEI. Trimming at V came to 6 bases and at J to 7 bases, leaving 5 bases not matched to a gene. This CDR3 is 12 amino acids long.